This TCR beta chain was captured by sequencing in a study of human versus mouse CDR3 diversity and MHC coevolution. About the research overall: Reported immunoSEQ sensitivity was one in 200,000 T cells, with reduced amplification bias.

Study-wide findings and caveats: iCHAO1 estimated the human TCR beta repertoire at about 1.6 million clonotypes. On average, humans showed more CDR3 deletions and insertions than mice.

Looked up from germline, CDR1 is SEHNR and CDR2 is FQNEAQ (reference sequence). This CDR3 has 14 residues. Trimming removed 3 bases from V and 2 bases from J; junction bases left unmatched: 4. Produced via immunoSEQ multiplex PCR; TCRdb's table is partial and in-frame only. The repertoire includes 50,000 to 70,000 clones, around 94% of them detected once, and approximately 20% sits in the top ten. Points on this clone: The antigen remains undetermined.

The receptor was derived from a person aged 55 to 69 in good health. The sequencing sample was made of naive CD4+ T cells from blood. Subset here: CD45RO-negative CD62L-positive naive CD4 T cells. V usage is TRBV7-9 and J usage is TRBJ2-7; the match to TRBD1 covers 7 bases. The CDR3 DNA reads as TGTGCCAGCAGCTTCCCCGACAGGGCCTACGAGCAGTACTTC. Its translation: CASSFPDRAYEQYF.